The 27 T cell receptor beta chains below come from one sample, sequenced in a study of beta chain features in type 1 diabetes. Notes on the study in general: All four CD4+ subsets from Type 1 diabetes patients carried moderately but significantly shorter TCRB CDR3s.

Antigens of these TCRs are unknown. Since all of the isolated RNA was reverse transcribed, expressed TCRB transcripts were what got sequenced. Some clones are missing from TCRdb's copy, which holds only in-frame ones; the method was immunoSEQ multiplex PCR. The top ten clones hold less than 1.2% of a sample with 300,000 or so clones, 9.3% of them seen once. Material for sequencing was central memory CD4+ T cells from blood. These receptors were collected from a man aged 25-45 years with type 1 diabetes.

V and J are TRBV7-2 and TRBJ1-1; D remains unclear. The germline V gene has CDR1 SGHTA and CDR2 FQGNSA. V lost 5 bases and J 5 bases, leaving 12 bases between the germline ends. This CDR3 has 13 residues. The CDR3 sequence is CASSTQQQTEAFF. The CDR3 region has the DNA TGTGCCAGCAGCACTCAACAGCAGACTGAAGCTTTCTTT. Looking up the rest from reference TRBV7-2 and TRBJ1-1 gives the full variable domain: GAGVSQSPSNKVTEKGKDVELRCDPISGHTALYWYRQSLGQGLEFLIYFQGNSAPDKSGLPSDRFSAERTGGSVSTLTIQRTQQEDSAVYLCASSTQQQTEAFFGQGTRLTVV.

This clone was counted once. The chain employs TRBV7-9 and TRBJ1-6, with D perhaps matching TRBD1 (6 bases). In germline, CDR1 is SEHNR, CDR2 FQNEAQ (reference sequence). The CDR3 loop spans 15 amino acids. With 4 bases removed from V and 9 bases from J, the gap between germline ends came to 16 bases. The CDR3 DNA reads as TGTGCCAGCAGCTGGGGAACAGGGTATGGTTCACCCCTCCACTTT. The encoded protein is CASSWGTGYGSPLHF. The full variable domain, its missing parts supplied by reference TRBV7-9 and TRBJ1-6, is DTGVSQNPRHKITKRGQNVTFRCDPISEHNRLYWYRQTLGQGPEFLTYFQNEAQLEKSRLLSDRFSAERPKGSFSTLEIQRTEQGDSAMYLCASSWGTGYGSPLHFGNGTRLTVT.

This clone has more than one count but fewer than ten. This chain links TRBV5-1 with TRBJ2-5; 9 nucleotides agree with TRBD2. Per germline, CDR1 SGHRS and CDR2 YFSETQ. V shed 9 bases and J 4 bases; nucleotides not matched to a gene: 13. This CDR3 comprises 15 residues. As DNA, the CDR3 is TGCGCCACCACGAGGATGGCGGGGGGGAGAGAGACCCAGTACTTC. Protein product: CATTRMAGGRETQYF.

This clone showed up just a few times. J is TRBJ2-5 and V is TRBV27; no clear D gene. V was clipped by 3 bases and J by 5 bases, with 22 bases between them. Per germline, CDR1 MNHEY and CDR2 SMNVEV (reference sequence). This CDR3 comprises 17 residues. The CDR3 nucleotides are TGTGCCAGCAGTTTTAAGAGCCCGTCCCTTAGTGGGGAGACCCAGTACTTC. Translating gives CASSFKSPSLSGETQYF.

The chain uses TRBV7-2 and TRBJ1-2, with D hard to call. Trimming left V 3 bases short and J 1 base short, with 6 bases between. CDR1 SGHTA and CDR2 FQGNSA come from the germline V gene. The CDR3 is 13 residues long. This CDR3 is CASSFSNNYGYTF. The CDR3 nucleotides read TGTGCCAGCAGCTTCTCAAATAACTATGGCTACACCTTC. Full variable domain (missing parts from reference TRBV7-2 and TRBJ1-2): GAGVSQSPSNKVTEKGKDVELRCDPISGHTALYWYRQSLGQGLEFLIYFQGNSAPDKSGLPSDRFSAERTGGSVSTLTIQRTQQEDSAVYLCASSFSNNYGYTFGSGTRLTVV.

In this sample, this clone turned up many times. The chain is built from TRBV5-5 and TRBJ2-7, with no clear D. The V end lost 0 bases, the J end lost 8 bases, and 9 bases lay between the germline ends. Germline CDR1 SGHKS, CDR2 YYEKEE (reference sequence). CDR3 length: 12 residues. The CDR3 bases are TGTGCCAGCAGCTTGGCCGCGCGAAAGCAGTACTTC. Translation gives CASSLAARKQYF.

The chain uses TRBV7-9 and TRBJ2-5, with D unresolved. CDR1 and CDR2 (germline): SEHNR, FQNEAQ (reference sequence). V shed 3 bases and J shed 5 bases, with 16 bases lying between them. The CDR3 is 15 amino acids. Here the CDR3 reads CASSFGHRLRETQYF. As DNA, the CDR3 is TGTGCCAGCAGCTTCGGCCACCGATTGAGGGAGACCCAGTACTTC.

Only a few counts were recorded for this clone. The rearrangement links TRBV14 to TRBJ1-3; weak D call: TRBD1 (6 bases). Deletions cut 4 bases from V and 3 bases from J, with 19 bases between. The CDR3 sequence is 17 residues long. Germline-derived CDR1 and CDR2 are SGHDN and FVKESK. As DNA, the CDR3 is TGTGCCAGCAGCCCTTTCTCCAGGGGTCAGGTTGGAAACACCATATATTTT. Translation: CASSPFSRGQVGNTIYF.

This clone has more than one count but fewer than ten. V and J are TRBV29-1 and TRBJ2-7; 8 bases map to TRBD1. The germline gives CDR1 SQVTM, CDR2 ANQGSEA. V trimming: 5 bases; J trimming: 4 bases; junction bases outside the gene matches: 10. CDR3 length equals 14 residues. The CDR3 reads CSVQTQGAIYEQYF. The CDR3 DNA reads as TGCAGCGTTCAAACCCAGGGGGCGATTTACGAGCAGTACTTC.

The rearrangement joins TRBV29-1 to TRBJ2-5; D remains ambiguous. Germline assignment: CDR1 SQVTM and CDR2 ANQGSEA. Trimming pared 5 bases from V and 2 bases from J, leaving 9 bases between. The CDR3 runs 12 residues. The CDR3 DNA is TGCAGCGTTCGGTGGTGGCAAGAGACCCAGTACTTC. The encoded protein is CSVRWWQETQYF.

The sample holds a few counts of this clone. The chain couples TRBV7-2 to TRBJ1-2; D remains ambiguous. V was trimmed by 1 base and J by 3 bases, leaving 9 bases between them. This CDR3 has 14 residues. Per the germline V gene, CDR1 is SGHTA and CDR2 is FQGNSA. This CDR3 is CASSLGQAYYGYTF. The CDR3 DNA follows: TGTGCCAGCAGCTTAGGTCAGGCCTACTATGGCTACACCTTC. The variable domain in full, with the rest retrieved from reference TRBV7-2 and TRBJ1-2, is GAGVSQSPSNKVTEKGKDVELRCDPISGHTALYWYRQSLGQGLEFLIYFQGNSAPDKSGLPSDRFSAERTGGSVSTLTIQRTQQEDSAVYLCASSLGQAYYGYTFGSGTRLTVV.

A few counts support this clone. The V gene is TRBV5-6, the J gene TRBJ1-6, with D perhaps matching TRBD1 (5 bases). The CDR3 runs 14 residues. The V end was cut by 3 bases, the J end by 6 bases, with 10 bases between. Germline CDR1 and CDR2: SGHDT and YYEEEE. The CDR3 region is CASSSGGFNSPLHF. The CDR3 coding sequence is TGTGCCAGCAGCTCCGGGGGTTTTAATTCACCCCTCCACTTT.

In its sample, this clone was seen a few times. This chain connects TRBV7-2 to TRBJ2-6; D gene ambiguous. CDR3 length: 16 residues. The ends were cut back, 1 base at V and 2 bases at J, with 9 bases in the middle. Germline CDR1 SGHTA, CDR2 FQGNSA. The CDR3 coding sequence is TGTGCCAGCAGCTTAGATATCTCAGCTGGGGCCAACGTCCTGACTTTC. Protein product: CASSLDISAGANVLTF.

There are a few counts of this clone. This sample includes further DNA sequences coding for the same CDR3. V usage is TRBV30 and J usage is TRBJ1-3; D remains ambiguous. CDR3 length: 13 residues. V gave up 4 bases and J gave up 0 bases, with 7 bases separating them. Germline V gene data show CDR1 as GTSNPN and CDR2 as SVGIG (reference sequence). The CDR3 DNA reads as TGTGCCTGGACTGGGAACTCTGGAAACACCATATATTTT. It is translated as CAWTGNSGNTIYF. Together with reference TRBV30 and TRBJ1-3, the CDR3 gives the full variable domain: SQTIHQWPATLVQPVGSPLSLECTVEGTSNPNLYWYRQAAGRGLQLLFYSVGIGQISSEVPQNLSASRPQDRQFILSSKKLLLSDSGFYLCAWTGNSGNTIYFGEGSWLTVV.

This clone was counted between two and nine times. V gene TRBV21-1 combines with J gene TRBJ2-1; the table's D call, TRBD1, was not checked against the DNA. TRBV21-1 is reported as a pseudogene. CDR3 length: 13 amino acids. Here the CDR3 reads CASSKGAHNEQFF. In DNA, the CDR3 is TGTGCCAGCAGCAAAGGGGCCCACAATGAGCAGTTCTTC.

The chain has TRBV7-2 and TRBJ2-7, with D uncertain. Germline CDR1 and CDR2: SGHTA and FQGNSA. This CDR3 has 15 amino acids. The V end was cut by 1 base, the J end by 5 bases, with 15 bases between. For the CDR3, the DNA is TGTGCCAGCAGCTTAGATCCCACGGACGCCAACGAGCAGTACTTC. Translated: CASSLDPTDANEQYF.

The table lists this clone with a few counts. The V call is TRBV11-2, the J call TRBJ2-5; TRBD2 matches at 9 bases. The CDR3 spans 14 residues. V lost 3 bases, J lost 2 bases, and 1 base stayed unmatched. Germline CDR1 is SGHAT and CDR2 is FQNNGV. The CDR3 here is CASSLTSGQETQYF. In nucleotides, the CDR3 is TGTGCCAGCAGCTTGACTAGCGGTCAAGAGACCCAGTACTTC.

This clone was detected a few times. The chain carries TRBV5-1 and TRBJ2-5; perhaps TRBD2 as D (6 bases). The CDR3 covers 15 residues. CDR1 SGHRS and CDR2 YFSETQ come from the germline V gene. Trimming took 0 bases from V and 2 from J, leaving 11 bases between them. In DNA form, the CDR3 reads TGCGCCAGCAGCTTGGCGGGCGGGGATCAAGAGACCCAGTACTTC. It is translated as CASSLAGGDQETQYF.

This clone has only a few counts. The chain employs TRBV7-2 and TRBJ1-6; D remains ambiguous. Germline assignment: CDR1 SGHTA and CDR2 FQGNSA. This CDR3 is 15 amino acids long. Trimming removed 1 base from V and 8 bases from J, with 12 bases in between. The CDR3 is CASSLGAAAHSPLHF. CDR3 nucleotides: TGTGCCAGCAGCTTAGGTGCGGCGGCCCATTCACCCCTCCACTTT. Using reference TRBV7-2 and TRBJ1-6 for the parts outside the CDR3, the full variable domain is GAGVSQSPSNKVTEKGKDVELRCDPISGHTALYWYRQSLGQGLEFLIYFQGNSAPDKSGLPSDRFSAERTGGSVSTLTIQRTQQEDSAVYLCASSLGAAAHSPLHFGNGTRLTVT.

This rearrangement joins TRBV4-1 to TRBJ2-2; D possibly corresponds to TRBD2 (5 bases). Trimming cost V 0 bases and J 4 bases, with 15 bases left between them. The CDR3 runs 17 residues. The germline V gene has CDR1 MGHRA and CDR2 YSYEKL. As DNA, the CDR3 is TGCGCCAGCAGCCAAGAGGAAGGACTGCCAGGCACCGGGGAGCTGTTTTTT. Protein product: CASSQEEGLPGTGELFF.

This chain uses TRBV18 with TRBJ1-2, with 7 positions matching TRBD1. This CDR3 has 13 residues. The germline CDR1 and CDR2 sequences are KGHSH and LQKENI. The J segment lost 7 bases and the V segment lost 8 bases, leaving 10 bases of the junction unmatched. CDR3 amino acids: CASHGQDGLGYTF. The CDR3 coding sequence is TGTGCCAGCCATGGACAGGACGGTCTTGGCTACACCTTC.

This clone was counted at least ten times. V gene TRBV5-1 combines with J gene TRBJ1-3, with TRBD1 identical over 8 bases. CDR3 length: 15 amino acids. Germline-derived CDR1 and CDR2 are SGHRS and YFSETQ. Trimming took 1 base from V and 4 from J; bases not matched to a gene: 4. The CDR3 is CASSLTGTGGNTIYF. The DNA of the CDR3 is TGCGCCAGCAGCTTGACCGGGACAGGAGGAAACACCATATATTTT. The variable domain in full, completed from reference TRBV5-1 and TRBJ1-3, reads KAGVTQTPRYLIKTRGQQVTLSCSPISGHRSVSWYQQTPGQGLQFLFEYFSETQRNKGNFPGRFSGRQFSNSRSEMNVSTLELGDSALYLCASSLTGTGGNTIYFGEGSWLTVV.

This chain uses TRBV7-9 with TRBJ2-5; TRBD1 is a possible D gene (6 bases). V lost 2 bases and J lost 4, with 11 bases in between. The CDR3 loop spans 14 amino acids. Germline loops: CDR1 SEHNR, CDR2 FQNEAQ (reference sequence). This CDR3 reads CASSLKGERETQYF. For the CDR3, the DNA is TGTGCCAGCAGCTTAAAGGGGGAGCGAGAGACCCAGTACTTC.

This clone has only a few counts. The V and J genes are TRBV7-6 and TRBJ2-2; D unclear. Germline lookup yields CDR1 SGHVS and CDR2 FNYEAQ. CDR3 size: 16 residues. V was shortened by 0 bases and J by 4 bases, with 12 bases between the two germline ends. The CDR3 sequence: CASSLAAFRTTGELFF. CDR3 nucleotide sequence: TGTGCCAGCAGCTTAGCGGCATTTCGGACCACCGGGGAGCTGTTTTTT.

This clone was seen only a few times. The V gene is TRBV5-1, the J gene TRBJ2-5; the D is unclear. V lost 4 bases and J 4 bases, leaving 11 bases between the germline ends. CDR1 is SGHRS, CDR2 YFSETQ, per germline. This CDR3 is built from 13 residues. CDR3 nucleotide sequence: TGCGCCAGCAGCCCTGTGAAGTCAGAGACCCAGTACTTC. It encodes CASSPVKSETQYF.

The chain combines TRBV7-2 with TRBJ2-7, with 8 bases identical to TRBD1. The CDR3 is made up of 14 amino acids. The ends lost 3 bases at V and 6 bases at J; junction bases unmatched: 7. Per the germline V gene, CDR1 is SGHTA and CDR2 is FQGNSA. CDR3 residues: CASSLGTGAAEQYF. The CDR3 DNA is TGTGCCAGCAGCTTGGGGACAGGAGCCGCCGAGCAGTACTTC.

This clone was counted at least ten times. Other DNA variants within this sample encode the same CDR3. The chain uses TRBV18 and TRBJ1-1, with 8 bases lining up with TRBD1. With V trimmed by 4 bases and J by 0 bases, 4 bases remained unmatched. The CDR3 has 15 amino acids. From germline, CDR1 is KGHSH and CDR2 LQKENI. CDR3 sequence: CASSQGQALNTEAFF. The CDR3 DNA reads TGTGCCAGCTCACAGGGACAGGCCTTGAACACTGAAGCTTTCTTT.